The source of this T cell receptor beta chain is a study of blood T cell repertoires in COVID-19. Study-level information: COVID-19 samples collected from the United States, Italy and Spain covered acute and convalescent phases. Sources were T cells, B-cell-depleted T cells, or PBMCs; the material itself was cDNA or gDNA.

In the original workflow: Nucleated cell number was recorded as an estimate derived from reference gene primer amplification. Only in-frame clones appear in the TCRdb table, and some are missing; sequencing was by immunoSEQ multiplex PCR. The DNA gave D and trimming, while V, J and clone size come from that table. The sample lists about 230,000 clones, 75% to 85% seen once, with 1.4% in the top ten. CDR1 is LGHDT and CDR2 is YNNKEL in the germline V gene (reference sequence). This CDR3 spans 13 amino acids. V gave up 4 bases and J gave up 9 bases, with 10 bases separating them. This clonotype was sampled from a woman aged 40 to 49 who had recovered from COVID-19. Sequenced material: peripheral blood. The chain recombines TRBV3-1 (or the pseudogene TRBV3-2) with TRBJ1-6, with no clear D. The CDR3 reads CASSPGYGSPLHF. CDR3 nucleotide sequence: TGTGCCAGCAGCCCAGGTTATGGTTCACCCCTCCACTTT.